This TCR beta chain was identified during a study of CD8+ T cells in alopecia areata. Findings and caveats of the study: Tofacitinib yielded significantly lower scalp clonality and fewer expanded CD8+ clones among the top 100. Relative to mice, TCR sharing across patients was less clear, a difference possibly HLA-related. Scalp samples also yield sequences of resident alphabeta T cells from normal skin.

Turning to this clone: What it recognizes is unknown.

Extracted RNA was reverse transcribed into cDNA, the sequencing template. Profiling relied on immunoSEQ multiplex PCR, and the TCRdb table lists in-frame clones only, not all of them. The sample carries 95,000 to 100,000 clones, about 58% recorded once. The treatment: oral pan-JAK inhibitor, 5-10 mg twice daily. Alopecia areata patients provided lesional scalp punch biopsies and peripheral blood. This sample comprised CD8+ T cells sorted from blood, obtained at week 4, from a patient treated with tofacitinib. The sequence came from a human donor with alopecia areata.

The CDR3 region is CASSEGLYEQYF. CDR3 sequence (DNA): TGCGCCAGCAGTGAGGGGCTCTACGAGCAGTACTTC. This chain connects TRBV5-1 to TRBJ2-7; D is possibly TRBD1 or TRBD2 (5 bases each). Germline V gene lookup returns CDR1 SGHRS and CDR2 YFSETQ. V dropped 5 bases and J dropped 3 bases, with 9 bases sitting between them. The CDR3 loop spans 12 amino acids.